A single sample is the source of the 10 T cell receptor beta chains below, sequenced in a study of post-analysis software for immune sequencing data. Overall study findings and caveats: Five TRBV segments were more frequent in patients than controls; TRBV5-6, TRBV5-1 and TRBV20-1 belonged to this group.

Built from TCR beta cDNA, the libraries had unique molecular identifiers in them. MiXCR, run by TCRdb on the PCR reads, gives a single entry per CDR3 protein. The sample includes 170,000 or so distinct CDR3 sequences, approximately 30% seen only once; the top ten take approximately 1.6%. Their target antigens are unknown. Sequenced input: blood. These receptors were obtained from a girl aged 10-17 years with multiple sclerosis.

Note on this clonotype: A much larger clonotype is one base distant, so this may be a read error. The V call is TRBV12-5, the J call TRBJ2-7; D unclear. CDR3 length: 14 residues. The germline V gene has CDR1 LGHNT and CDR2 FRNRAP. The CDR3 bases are TGTGCTAGTGGTTTGGGCGTCAGCTCCTACGAGCACTACTTC. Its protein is CASGLGVSSYEHYF.

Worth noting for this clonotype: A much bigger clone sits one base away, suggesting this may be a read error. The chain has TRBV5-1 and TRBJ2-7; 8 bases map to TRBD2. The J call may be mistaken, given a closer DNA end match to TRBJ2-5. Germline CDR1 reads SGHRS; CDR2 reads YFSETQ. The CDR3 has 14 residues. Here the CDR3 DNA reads TGCGCCAGCAGCCCTGGAGCGGGAGCAGAGACCCAGTACTTC. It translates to CASSPGAGAETQYF.

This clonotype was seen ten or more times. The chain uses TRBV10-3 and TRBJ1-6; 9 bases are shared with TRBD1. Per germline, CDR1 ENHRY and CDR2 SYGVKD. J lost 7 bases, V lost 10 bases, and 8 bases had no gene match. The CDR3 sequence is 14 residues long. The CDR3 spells CASINRGQNSPLHF. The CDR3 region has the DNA TGTGCCAGTATTAACAGGGGGCAGAATTCACCCCTCCACTTT.

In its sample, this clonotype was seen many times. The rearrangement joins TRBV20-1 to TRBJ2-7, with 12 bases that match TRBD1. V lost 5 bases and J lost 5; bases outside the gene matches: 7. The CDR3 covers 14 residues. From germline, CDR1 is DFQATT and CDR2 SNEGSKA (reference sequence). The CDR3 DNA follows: TGCAGTGCTGGGGGGGGACAGGGGGCAAACGAGCAGTACTTC. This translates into CSAGGGQGANEQYF.

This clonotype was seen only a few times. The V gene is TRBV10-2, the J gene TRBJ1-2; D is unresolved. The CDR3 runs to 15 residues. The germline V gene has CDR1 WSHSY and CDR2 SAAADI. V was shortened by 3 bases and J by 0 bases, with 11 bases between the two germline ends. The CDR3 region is CASSDGRITNYGYTF. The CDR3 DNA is TGCGCCAGCAGTGATGGCCGGATAACTAACTATGGCTACACCTTC.

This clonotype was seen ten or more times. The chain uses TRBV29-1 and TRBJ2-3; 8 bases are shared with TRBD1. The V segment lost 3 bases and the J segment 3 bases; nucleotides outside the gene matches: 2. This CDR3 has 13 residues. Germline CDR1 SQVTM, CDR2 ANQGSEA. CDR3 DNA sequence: TGCAGCGTTGACAGGGGGCAAACAGATACGCAGTATTTT. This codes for CSVDRGQTDTQYF.

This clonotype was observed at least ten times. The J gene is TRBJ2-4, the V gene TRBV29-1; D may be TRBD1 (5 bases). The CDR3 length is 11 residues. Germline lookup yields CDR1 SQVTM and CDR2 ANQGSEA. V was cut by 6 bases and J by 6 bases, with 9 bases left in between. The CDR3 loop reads CSVGQGNIQYF. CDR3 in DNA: TGCAGCGTGGGGCAGGGAAACATTCAGTACTTC.

CDR3 nucleotide sequence: TGTGCCAGCAGTTCAAAAAGGACAGATCTTATTAATTCACCCCTCCACTTT. This encodes CASSSKRTDLINSPLHF. This chain joins TRBV12-3 or TRBV12-4 and TRBJ1-6, with a possible D match to TRBD1 (6 bases). The length of the CDR3 is 17 residues. V gave up 4 bases and J gave up 6 bases, with 19 bases separating them.

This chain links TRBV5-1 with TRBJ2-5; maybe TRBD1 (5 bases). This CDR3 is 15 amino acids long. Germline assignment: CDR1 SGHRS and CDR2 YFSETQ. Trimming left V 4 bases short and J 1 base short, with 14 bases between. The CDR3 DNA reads TGCGCCAGCAGCCCGGCTGCAGGGCGCCAAGAGACCCAGTACTTC. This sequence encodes CASSPAAGRQETQYF.

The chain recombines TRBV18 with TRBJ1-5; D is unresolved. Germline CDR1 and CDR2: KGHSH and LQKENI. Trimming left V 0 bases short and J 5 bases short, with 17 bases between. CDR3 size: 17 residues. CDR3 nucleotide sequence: TGTGCCAGCTCACCACCGGGCTCAATTATTAATCATCAGCCCCAGCATTTT. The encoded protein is CASSPPGSIINHQPQHF.